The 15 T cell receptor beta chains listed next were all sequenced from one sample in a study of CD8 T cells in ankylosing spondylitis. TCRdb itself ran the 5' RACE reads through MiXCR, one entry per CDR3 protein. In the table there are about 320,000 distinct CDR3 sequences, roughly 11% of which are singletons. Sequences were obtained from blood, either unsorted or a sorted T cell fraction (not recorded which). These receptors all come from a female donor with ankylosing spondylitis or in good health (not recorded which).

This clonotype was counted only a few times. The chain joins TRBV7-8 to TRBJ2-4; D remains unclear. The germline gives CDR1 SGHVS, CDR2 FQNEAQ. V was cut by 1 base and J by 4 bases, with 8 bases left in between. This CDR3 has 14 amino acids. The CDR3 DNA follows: TGTGCCAGCAGCTTAGTACAGTCGAAAAACATTCAGTACTTC. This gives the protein CASSLVQSKNIQYF. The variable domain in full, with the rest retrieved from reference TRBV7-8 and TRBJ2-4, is GAGVSQSPRYKVAKRGQDVALRCDPISGHVSLFWYQQALGQGPEFLTYFQNEAQLDKSGLPSDRFFAERPEGSVSTLKIQRTQQEDSAVYLCASSLVQSKNIQYFGAGTRLSVL.

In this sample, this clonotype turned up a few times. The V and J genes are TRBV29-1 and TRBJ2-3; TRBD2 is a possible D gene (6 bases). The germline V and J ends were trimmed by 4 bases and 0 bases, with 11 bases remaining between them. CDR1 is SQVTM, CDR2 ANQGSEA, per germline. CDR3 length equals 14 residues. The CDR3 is CSVGIAASTDTQYF. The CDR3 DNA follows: TGCAGCGTTGGGATAGCGGCTAGCACAGATACGCAGTATTTT.

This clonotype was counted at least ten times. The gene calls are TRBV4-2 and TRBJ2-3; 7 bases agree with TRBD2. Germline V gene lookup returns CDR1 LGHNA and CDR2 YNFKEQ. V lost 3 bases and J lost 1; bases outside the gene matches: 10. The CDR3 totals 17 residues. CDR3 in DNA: TGTGCCAGCAGCCAGGCTTCCGGGGGGTTTGGCACAGATACGCAGTATTTT. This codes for CASSQASGGFGTDTQYF.

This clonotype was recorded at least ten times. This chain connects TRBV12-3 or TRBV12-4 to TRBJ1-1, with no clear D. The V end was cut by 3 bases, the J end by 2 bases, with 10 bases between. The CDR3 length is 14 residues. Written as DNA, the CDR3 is TGTGCCAGCAGTTTTAACAGACCCAACACTGAAGCTTTCTTT. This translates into CASSFNRPNTEAFF.

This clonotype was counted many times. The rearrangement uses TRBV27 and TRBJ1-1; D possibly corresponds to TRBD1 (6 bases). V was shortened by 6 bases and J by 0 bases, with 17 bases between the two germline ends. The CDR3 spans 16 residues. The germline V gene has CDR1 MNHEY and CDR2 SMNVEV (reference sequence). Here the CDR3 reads CASRTGEKGMNTEAFF. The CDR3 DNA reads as TGTGCCAGCAGGACAGGTGAGAAAGGCATGAACACTGAAGCTTTCTTT.

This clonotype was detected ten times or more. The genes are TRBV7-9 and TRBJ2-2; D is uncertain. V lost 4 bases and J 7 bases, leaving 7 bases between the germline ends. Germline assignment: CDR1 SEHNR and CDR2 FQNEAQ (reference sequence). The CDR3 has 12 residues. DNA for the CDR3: TGTGCCAGCAGCTCCCCCCGCGGGGAGCTGTTTTTT. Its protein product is CASSSPRGELFF.

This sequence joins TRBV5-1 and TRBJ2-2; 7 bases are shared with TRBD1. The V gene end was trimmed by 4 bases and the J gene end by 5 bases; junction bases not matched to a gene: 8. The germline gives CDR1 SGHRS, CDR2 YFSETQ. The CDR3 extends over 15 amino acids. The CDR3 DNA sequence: TGCGCCAGCAGCCCCGACAGGGTGATAACCGGGGAGCTGTTTTTT. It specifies CASSPDRVITGELFF.

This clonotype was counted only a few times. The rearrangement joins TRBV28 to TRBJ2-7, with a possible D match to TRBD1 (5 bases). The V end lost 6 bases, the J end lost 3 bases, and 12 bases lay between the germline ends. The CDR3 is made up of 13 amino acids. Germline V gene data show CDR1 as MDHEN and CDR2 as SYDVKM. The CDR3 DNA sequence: TGTGCCAGCAGGGAGCAGGGCAACTACGAGCAGTACTTC. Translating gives CASREQGNYEQYF.

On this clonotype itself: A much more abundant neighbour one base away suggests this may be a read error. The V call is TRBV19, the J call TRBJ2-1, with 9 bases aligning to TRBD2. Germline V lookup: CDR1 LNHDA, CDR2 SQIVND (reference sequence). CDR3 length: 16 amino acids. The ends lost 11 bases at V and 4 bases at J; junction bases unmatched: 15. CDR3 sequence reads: CAGTPSGTSLYNEQFF. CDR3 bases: TGTGCCGGTACCCCGAGCGGGACTAGCTTGTACAATGAGCAGTTCTTC.

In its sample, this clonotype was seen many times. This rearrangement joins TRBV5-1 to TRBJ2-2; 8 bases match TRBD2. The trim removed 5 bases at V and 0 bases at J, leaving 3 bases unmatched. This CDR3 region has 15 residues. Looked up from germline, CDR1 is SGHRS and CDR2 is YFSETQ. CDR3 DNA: TGCGCCAGCAGACTAGCGGCGACGAACACCGGGGAGCTGTTTTTT. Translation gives CASRLAATNTGELFF. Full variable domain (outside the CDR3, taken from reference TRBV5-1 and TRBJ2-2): KAGVTQTPRYLIKTRGQQVTLSCSPISGHRSVSWYQQTPGQGLQFLFEYFSETQRNKGNFPGRFSGRQFSNSRSEMNVSTLELGDSALYLCASRLAATNTGELFFGEGSRLTVL.

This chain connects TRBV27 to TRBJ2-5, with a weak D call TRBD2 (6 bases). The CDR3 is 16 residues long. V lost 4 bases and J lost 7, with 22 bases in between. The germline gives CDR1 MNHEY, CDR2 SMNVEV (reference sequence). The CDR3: CASSSEPGLTFGTQYF. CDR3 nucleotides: TGTGCCAGCAGTTCCGAACCGGGACTGACATTTGGGACCCAGTACTTC.

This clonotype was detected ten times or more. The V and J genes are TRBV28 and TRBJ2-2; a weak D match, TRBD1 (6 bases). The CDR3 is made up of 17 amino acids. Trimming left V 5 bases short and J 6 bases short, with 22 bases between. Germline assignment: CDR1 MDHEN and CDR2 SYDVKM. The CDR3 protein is CASSRSGNRARSGELFF. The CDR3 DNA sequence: TGTGCCAGCAGTCGGAGTGGAAACAGGGCACGGTCCGGGGAGCTGTTTTTT.

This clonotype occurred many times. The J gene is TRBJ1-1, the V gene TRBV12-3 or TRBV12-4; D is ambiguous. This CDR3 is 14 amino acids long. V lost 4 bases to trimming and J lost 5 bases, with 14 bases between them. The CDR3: CASSYAGVGTEAFF. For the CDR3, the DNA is TGTGCCAGCAGTTACGCCGGGGTTGGTACTGAAGCTTTCTTT.

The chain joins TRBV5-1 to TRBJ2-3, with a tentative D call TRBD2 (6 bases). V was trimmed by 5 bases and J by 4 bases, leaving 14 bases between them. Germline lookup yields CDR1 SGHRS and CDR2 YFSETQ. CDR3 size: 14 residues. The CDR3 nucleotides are TGCGCCAGCAGTCGTGCATCGGGGGCAGATACGCAGTATTTT. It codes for CASSRASGADTQYF.

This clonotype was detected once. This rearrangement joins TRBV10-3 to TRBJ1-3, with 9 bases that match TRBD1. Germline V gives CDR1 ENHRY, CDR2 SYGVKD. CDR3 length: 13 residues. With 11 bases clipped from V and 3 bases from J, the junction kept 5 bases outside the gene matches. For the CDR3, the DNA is TGTGCCGCACAGGGGGCGGATGGAAACACCATATATTTT. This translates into CAAQGADGNTIYF.